This T cell receptor beta chain derives from a study of T cell responses to AZD1222 COVID-19 vaccine. Study-wide points: Two AZD1222 doses significantly raised spike-specific TCR breadth and depth over controls. It should be noted that donors were predominantly white British and more often female, and clonal diversity was possibly underestimated.

The trim removed 2 bases at V and 4 bases at J, leaving 5 bases unmatched. Germline values: CDR1 MNHEY, CDR2 SMNVEV (reference sequence). CDR3 length equals 15 residues. Recipients boosted at about 4 weeks or about 12 weeks are pooled. Concerning this clone itself: The target antigen is unknown.

Using immunoSEQ multiplex PCR, the repertoire was profiled, and TCRdb retains in-frame clones only, with some absent. In the table there are about 90,000 clones, around nine tenths of which are singletons. The gene calls are TRBV27 and TRBJ2-7; 10 bases line up with TRBD2. This receptor was taken from an adult who received the AZD1222 COVID-19 vaccine. Sample: peripheral blood, taken 28 days after the second AZD1222 dose. The CDR3 DNA reads as TGTGCCAGCAGTTTAAGTATAGCGGGGGGATACGAGCAGTACTTC. It codes for CASSLSIAGGYEQYF.